Listed below are T cell receptor beta chains from one sample, sequenced in a study of T cell changes during pregnancy in multiple sclerosis. Produced via immunoSEQ multiplex PCR; TCRdb's table is partial and in-frame only. The sample lists more than 50,000 clones, 89% occurring once. The starting material was peripheral blood, obtained in the first trimester of pregnancy. Receptors originate from a female donor with multiple sclerosis, enrolled in a pregnancy study. CDR3s include the opening cysteine and the closing phenylalanine or tryptophan. The D gene is left open where the match is weak. Expanded clones get a size class; other rows say once, few or many, or leave the size out.

abundance	v_gene	d_gene	j_gene	CDR3nt	CDR3aa
NA	TRBV27	NA	TRBJ1-1	TGTGCCAGCCAAGAGAGGGGAGGTAGCACTGAAGCTTTCTTT	CASQERGGSTEAFF
NA	TRBV30	NA	TRBJ2-1	TGTGCCTGGAGTGTAGTAGATTCACATGAGCAGTTCTTC	CAWSVVDSHEQFF
NA	TRBV14	NA	TRBJ2-5	TGTGCCAGCAGCCAAAAAGGGGAAGAGACCCAGTACTTC	CASSQKGEETQYF
NA	TRBV6-4	NA	TRBJ2-3	TGTGCCAGCAGCGCCTTGGGGCAGGGCACAGATACGCAGTATTTT	CASSALGQGTDTQYF
NA	TRBV4-1	TRBD1	TRBJ1-4	TGCGCCAGCCACCGGACGACAGGGGAGGGGAGCCACGAAAAACTGTTTTTT	CASHRTTGEGSHEKLFF
NA	TRBV5-1	NA	TRBJ1-2	TGCGCCAGCAGCTTCCGGGGGGACTATGGCTACACCTTC	CASSFRGDYGYTF
NA	TRBV19	TRBD2	TRBJ2-3	TGTGCCAGTAGTATAGCTCTAGCGGGAGCAGATACGCAGTATTTT	CASSIALAGADTQYF
few	TRBV4-2	TRBD2	TRBJ2-3	TGTGCCAGCAGCCAAGATCGCGGGGGGCCCACAGATACGCAGTATTTT	CASSQDRGGPTDTQYF
NA	TRBV9	NA	TRBJ1-2	TGTGCCAGCAGCGTACAGACAGTCTCAATGGGCGGCTACACCTTC	CASSVQTVSMGGYTF
NA	TRBV11-2	NA	TRBJ2-7	TGTGCCAGCAGCTTATCGAGCTCCTACGAGCAGTACTTC	CASSLSSSYEQYF
NA	TRBV7-2	NA	TRBJ2-7	TGTGCCAGCAGCCGCCCAGGGGTCTCCTACGAGCAGTACTTC	CASSRPGVSYEQYF
NA	TRBV1	NA	TRBJ1-2	TGCACCAGCAGCCAGGGTCCCCCTCGAGGGGGCTACACCTTC	CTSSQGPPRGGYTF
NA	TRBV11-1	NA	TRBJ1-2	TGTGCCAGCAGCCCTAGTGGGGGGAACCCCAACTATGGCTACACCTTC	CASSPSGGNPNYGYTF
NA	TRBV6-5	TRBD1	TRBJ1-2	TGTGCCAGCAGTAACAGGGGGGTTGTGGAAGGCTACACCTTC	CASSNRGVVEGYTF
NA	TRBV19	TRBD1	TRBJ2-2	TGTGCCAGTAGGCTATCAGGGGGCCAGGGCACCGGGGAGCTGTTTTTT	CASRLSGGQGTGELFF
NA	TRBV9	NA	TRBJ2-7	TGTGCCAGCAGCGTAGGTAGCTCGACCTACGAGCAGTACTTC	CASSVGSSTYEQYF
NA	TRBV11-1	TRBD2	TRBJ2-3	TGTGCCAGCAGCTTGAATGCAGGGAGGGCAGATACGCAGTATTTT	CASSLNAGRADTQYF
NA	TRBV9	TRBD1	TRBJ1-2	TGTGCCAGCAGCGTCGATCGGGACAGCGTGGGAGGCTACACCTTC	CASSVDRDSVGGYTF
NA	TRBV7-2	NA	TRBJ1-2	TGTGCCAGCAGCTTAGGGTGGGGAGTCCTTTGGAACACCTTC	CASSLGWGVLWNTF
NA	TRBV29-1	TRBD1	TRBJ1-1	TGCAGCGGGAGGGACAGTAACACTGAAGCTTTCTTT	CSGRDSNTEAFF
NA	TRBV18	NA	TRBJ1-1	TGTGCCAGCTCACCACTAGACGGGGATGAAGCTTTCTTT	CASSPLDGDEAFF
NA	TRBV19	NA	TRBJ1-1	TGTGCCAGCTCGGACACTGAAGCTTTCTTT	CASSDTEAFF
NA	TRBV7-9	NA	TRBJ2-7	TGTGCCAGCCAGGACAAAGTTTCAGAGCAGTACTTC	CASQDKVSEQYF
NA	TRBV7-2	TRBD1	TRBJ1-2	TGTGCCAGCAGTCGGGAGGGGACAGTATATGGCTACACCTTC	CASSREGTVYGYTF
NA	TRBV19	NA	TRBJ2-7	TGTGCCAGTAGTACCGGGGCTAGCGCCTCCTACGAGCAGTACTTC	CASSTGASASYEQYF
NA	TRBV25-1	TRBD1	TRBJ2-1	TGTGCCAGCAGTGGGACAGGGCAGTATGAGCAGTTCTTC	CASSGTGQYEQFF
NA	TRBV5-4	TRBD1	TRBJ1-2	TGTGCCAGCAGCTTTGACAGGGTTGGCTACACCTTC	CASSFDRVGYTF
NA	TRBV9	TRBD1	TRBJ2-7	TGTGCCAGCAGCGGACAGGGAACCGAGCAGTACTTC	CASSGQGTEQYF
NA	TRBV6-5	NA	TRBJ2-1	TGTGCCAGCAGTGCTACAGGGAGGGGTGAGCAGTTCTTC	CASSATGRGEQFF
NA	TRBV5-1	TRBD1	TRBJ2-2	TGCGCCAGCAGTCGGGACAGGGCTGGAGCCGGGGAGCTGTTTTTT	CASSRDRAGAGELFF
NA	TRBV6-1	NA	TRBJ1-1	TGTGCCAGCAGTGAAGTGGGGGGGCTCACAGGAGCTTTCTTT	CASSEVGGLTGAFF
NA	TRBV5-4	NA	TRBJ1-1	TGTGCCAGCAGCTTGGGGTGGGGGGGCCCAACATGGAACACTGAAGCTTTCTTT	CASSLGWGGPTWNTEAFF
NA	TRBV6-6	NA	TRBJ1-2	TGTGCCAGCAGACCTTCCCAACAGGGCGATGGCTACACCTTC	CASRPSQQGDGYTF
NA	TRBV19	NA	TRBJ2-7	TGTGCCAGTAGTATAGGGACATTCACCTACGAGCAGTACTTC	CASSIGTFTYEQYF
NA	TRBV2	TRBD2	TRBJ2-1	TGTGCCAGCAGTGAAGGGCCCAAGGGAGGGGAGCAGTTCTTC	CASSEGPKGGEQFF
few	TRBV7-8	NA	TRBJ2-7	TGTGCCAGCAGCCAGAGGCAGGGGCCCTCCTACGAGCAGTACTTC	CASSQRQGPSYEQYF
NA	TRBV11-1	NA	TRBJ2-1	TGTGCCAGCAGCTTTAGCCCGGCAGATGAGCAGTTCTTC	CASSFSPADEQFF
NA	TRBV5-1	NA	TRBJ2-1	TGCGCCAGCAGCTTGGCGGGGCGGGATCGAAACAATGAGCAGTTCTTC	CASSLAGRDRNNEQFF
NA	TRBV4-1	TRBD2	TRBJ2-2	TGCGCCAGCAGCCAAGCGCTTCGGGAGCGGGGCGGGGAGCTGTTTTTT	CASSQALRERGGELFF
NA	TRBV19	NA	TRBJ2-7	TGTGCCAGTAATAATCCTGGGGAGTCGAGCTCCTACGAGCAGTACTTC	CASNNPGESSSYEQYF